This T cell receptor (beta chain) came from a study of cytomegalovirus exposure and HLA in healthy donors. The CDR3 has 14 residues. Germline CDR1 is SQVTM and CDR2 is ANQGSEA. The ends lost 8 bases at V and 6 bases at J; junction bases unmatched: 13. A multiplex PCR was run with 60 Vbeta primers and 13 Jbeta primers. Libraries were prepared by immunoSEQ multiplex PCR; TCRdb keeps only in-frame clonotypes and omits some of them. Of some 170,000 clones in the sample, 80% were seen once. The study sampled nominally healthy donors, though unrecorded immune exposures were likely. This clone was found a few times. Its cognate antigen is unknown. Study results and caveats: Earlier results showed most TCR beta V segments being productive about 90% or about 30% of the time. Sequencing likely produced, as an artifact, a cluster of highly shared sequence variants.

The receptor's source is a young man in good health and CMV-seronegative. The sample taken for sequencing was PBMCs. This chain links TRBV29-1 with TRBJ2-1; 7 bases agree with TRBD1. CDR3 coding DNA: TGCAGCATCAAAGGGGGCCTAGGCGGCAATGAGCAGTTCTTC. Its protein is CSIKGGLGGNEQFF.